Below, 30 T cell receptor beta chains from the same sample are listed, as sequenced in a study of T-cell memory formation after mild COVID-19. TCRdb re-derived calls from the 5' RACE reads in MiXCR, one entry per CDR3 protein. The sample carries more than 100,000 distinct CDR3 sequences, approximately 17% recorded once. The sequenced material came from PBMCs or a T cell subset sorted from them (not recorded which). The source of these receptors is a man between 18 and 29 years old who had mild COVID-19 (a few samples of this study predate the infection). Cell type and time point are not known.

V gene TRBV6-5 combines with J gene TRBJ2-1; possibly TRBD1 for D (6 bases). CDR1 and CDR2 (germline): MNHEY, SVGAGI. CDR3 size: 15 residues. V was cut by 3 bases and J by 2 bases, with 11 bases left in between. Here the CDR3 DNA reads TGTGCCAGCAGTTATTCCGGACAGACCTACAATGAGCAGTTCTTC. Amino acids: CASSYSGQTYNEQFF.

In this sample, this clonotype turned up a few times. V gene TRBV4-2 combines with J gene TRBJ1-5; TRBD1 matches 9 bases. Trimming removed 3 bases from V and 4 bases from J; junction bases left unmatched: 4. This CDR3 region has 15 residues. Germline-derived CDR1 and CDR2 are LGHNA and YNFKEQ. In DNA form, the CDR3 reads TGTGCCAGCAGCCATGACGGACAGGGGAATCAGCCCCAGCATTTT. Protein: CASSHDGQGNQPQHF.

This clonotype has just a few counts. The CDR3: CASSYGGGGNSPLHF. CDR3 in DNA: TGTGCCAGCAGTTACGGGGGGGGTGGTAATTCACCCCTCCACTTT. This rearrangement joins TRBV6-5 to TRBJ1-6; tentative D call: TRBD1 (5 bases). Trimming pared 2 bases from V and 6 bases from J, leaving 11 bases between. Germline loops: CDR1 MNHEY, CDR2 SVGAGI. CDR3 length: 15 amino acids.

There are many counts of this clonotype. The rearrangement uses TRBV5-1 and TRBJ1-6; D is perhaps TRBD1 (6 bases). CDR1 and CDR2 from the germline V gene are SGHRS and YFSETQ. Trimming cost V 0 bases and J 6 bases, with 13 bases left between them. The CDR3 is made up of 16 amino acids. CDR3 nucleotide sequence: TGCGCCAGCAGCTTGGATCAGGGGTCGCCTAATTCACCCCTCCACTTT. This translates into CASSLDQGSPNSPLHF.

This clonotype appeared many times. The rearrangement links TRBV5-6 to TRBJ2-1; D gene ambiguous. This CDR3 is built from 15 residues. Germline loops: CDR1 SGHDT, CDR2 YYEEEE. Trimming cost V 0 bases and J 0 bases, with 7 bases left between them. The CDR3 sequence: CASSLGPSSYNEQFF. The CDR3 DNA reads as TGTGCCAGCAGCTTGGGACCCAGCTCCTACAATGAGCAGTTCTTC.

The table lists this clonotype with many counts. The chain employs TRBV7-2 and TRBJ2-4; 7 bases match TRBD1. J lost 4 bases, V lost 3 bases, and 6 bases had no gene match. CDR3 length: 15 residues. Germline assignment: CDR1 SGHTA and CDR2 FQGNSA. CDR3 residues: CASSFYGTEKNIQYF. The CDR3 region has the DNA TGTGCCAGCAGCTTCTATGGGACAGAAAAAAACATTCAGTACTTC.

This clonotype appeared many times. The chain combines TRBV30 with TRBJ2-1, with TRBD2 identical over 16 bases. CDR3 length: 15 amino acids. V lost 5 bases and J lost 13; bases outside the gene matches: 11. Germline assignment: CDR1 GTSNPN and CDR2 SVGIG (reference sequence). As DNA, the CDR3 is TGTGCCTGGGAACATAAGGGACTAGCGGGGGGGCCTCAGTTCTTC. Protein: CAWEHKGLAGGPQFF.

The V and J genes are TRBV11-2 and TRBJ2-5; 10 positions match TRBD1. The CDR3 contains 16 residues. The germline V gene encodes CDR1 SGHAT and CDR2 FQNNGV. V lost 5 bases, J lost 4 bases, and 10 bases stayed unmatched. The CDR3 region has the DNA TGTGCCAGCAGCCCGCCGTCGGACAGGGGGATAGAGACCCAGTACTTC. It is translated as CASSPPSDRGIETQYF.

The CDR3 nucleotides read TGTGCCAGAGAACTCAGGGGACCCATGAACACTGAAGCTTTCTTT. Protein: CARELRGPMNTEAFF. The chain uses TRBV27 and TRBJ1-1, with D possibly matching TRBD1 (6 bases). The germline V and J ends were trimmed by 9 bases and 0 bases, with 17 bases remaining between them. Germline CDR1 and CDR2: MNHEY and SMNVEV (reference sequence). This CDR3 region has 15 residues.

This clonotype turned up a few times. This chain connects TRBV6-5 to TRBJ1-6; 9 bases are a match to TRBD1. There are 15 residues in the CDR3. Per the germline V gene, CDR1 is MNHEY and CDR2 is SVGAGI. Germline trimming cut 4 bases from V and 10 bases from J; bases unmatched to any gene: 8. CDR3 bases: TGTGCCAGCAGTTCCGTACAGGGGGCAGGGTCACCCCTCCACTTT. Its translation is CASSSVQGAGSPLHF.

This rearrangement joins TRBV7-9 to TRBJ2-1, with 11 bases aligning to TRBD2. CDR1 is SEHNR and CDR2 is FQNEAQ in the germline V gene (reference sequence). With 6 bases clipped from V and 6 bases from J, the junction kept 1 base outside the gene matches. CDR3 length: 13 amino acids. Here the CDR3 reads CASRTSGGNEQFF. The CDR3 DNA reads TGTGCCAGCAGAACTAGCGGGGGCAATGAGCAGTTCTTC.

Many counts were recorded for this clonotype. The chain couples TRBV5-4 to TRBJ2-1, with D perhaps TRBD2 (6 bases). The length of the CDR3 is 15 residues. Deletions cut 0 bases from V and 4 bases from J, with 11 bases between. Germline lookup yields CDR1 SGHNT and CDR2 YYREEE (reference sequence). The CDR3 bases are TGTGCCAGCAGCTTGGATGGGACTTCGTACAATGAGCAGTTCTTC. Its protein product is CASSLDGTSYNEQFF.

This clonotype has only a few counts. The chain recombines TRBV3-1 with TRBJ2-3, with D perhaps TRBD2 (6 bases). V lost 3 bases and J lost 7, with 17 bases in between. CDR1 and CDR2 from the germline V gene are LGHDT and YNNKEL (reference sequence). This CDR3 spans 15 amino acids. In DNA form, the CDR3 reads TGTGCCAGCAGCCAGGCGGGACTCTGGGGCCATACGCAGTATTTT. This gives the protein CASSQAGLWGHTQYF.

This clonotype occurred a few times. This chain links TRBV4-2 with TRBJ2-1, with 9 bases aligning to TRBD2. The junction had 6 bases not matched to a gene; V was cut back by 0 bases and J by 9 bases. The V gene's germline CDR1 is LGHNA and CDR2 YNFKEQ. This CDR3 contains 15 residues. As DNA, the CDR3 is TGTGCCAGCAGCCAAGATTCGGCGGGGGGGACTGAGCAGTTCTTC. It specifies CASSQDSAGGTEQFF.

V and J are TRBV28 and TRBJ1-2, with a possible D match to TRBD1 (6 bases). Germline V gene data show CDR1 as MDHEN and CDR2 as SYDVKM. Trimming cost V 3 bases and J 8 bases, with 16 bases left between them. The CDR3 is 14 amino acids. CDR3 residues: CASSFPPAGVGYTF. CDR3 sequence (DNA): TGTGCCAGCAGTTTCCCTCCGGCAGGGGTAGGCTACACCTTC.

This clonotype has a handful of counts. CDR3 nucleotides: TGTGCCAGCAGGGACAGGGGAGAGGCTTTCTTT. Encoded protein: CASRDRGEAFF. The V gene is TRBV12-3 or TRBV12-4, the J gene TRBJ1-1; 9 bases map to TRBD1. V gave up 6 bases and J gave up 11 bases; unmatched junction bases: 4. This CDR3 spans 11 amino acids.

This clonotype was seen only a few times. The V call is TRBV6-6, the J call TRBJ2-1; either TRBD1 or TRBD2 may supply D (6 bases each). The CDR3 has 16 residues. V gave up 6 bases and J gave up 1 base, with 16 bases separating them. CDR1 is MNHNY and CDR2 is SVGAGI in the germline V gene (reference sequence). CDR3 loop: CASRPPGGLSYNEQFF. The CDR3 coding sequence is TGTGCCAGCAGGCCCCCCGGGGGCCTATCCTACAATGAGCAGTTCTTC.

This clonotype was counted between two and nine times. The J gene is TRBJ2-5, the V gene TRBV11-2, with D possibly TRBD2 on 5 matching bases. V gave up 2 bases and J gave up 0 bases, with 10 bases separating them. This CDR3 spans 15 amino acids. The germline CDR1 and CDR2 sequences are SGHAT and FQNNGV. CDR3 protein: CASSLMTGDQETQYF. The CDR3, as DNA: TGTGCCAGCAGCTTAATGACCGGGGACCAAGAGACCCAGTACTTC.

This clonotype was counted between two and nine times. This rearrangement joins TRBV7-2 to TRBJ2-5; possibly TRBD2 for D (5 bases). Trimming stripped 2 bases from V and 1 base from J, with 14 bases between. This CDR3 has 16 residues. Looked up from germline, CDR1 is SGHTA and CDR2 is FQGNSA. The CDR3 loop is CASSLRVWTAQETQYF. CDR3 bases: TGTGCCAGCAGCTTACGTGTCTGGACTGCCCAAGAGACCCAGTACTTC.

The chain is built from TRBV5-5 and TRBJ1-1; D gene unclear. The CDR3 has 15 amino acids. Germline values: CDR1 SGHKS, CDR2 YYEKEE (reference sequence). V was trimmed by 0 bases and J by 8 bases, leaving 17 bases between them. The CDR3 region is CASSLGRIPEKEAFF. The CDR3 DNA reads TGTGCCAGCAGCTTGGGACGAATACCAGAAAAGGAAGCTTTCTTT.

The chain links TRBV5-8 to TRBJ2-5; 12 bases are a match to TRBD2. Per the germline V gene, CDR1 is SGHTS and CDR2 is YDEGEE. With V trimmed by 6 bases and J by 5 bases, 8 bases remained unmatched. This CDR3 comprises 15 residues. The DNA of the CDR3 is TGTGCCAGCACAGGACTAGCGGGGATTGTGGAGACCCAGTACTTC. Protein product: CASTGLAGIVETQYF.

The chain couples TRBV12-3 or TRBV12-4 to TRBJ1-2; D gene unclear. V gave up 4 bases and J gave up 8 bases, with 11 bases separating them. The CDR3 is made up of 12 amino acids. CDR3: CASSSLGGGYTF. DNA for the CDR3: TGTGCCAGCAGTTCTTTGGGTGGGGGCTACACCTTC.

The CDR3 reads CASSSSNIQYF. Here the CDR3 DNA reads TGTGCCAGCAGCTCTTCCAACATTCAGTACTTC. This chain uses TRBV7-3 with TRBJ2-4; D not resolved. In germline, CDR1 is SGHTA, CDR2 FQGTGA. V was clipped by 4 bases and J by 7 bases, with 5 bases between them. This CDR3 is built from 11 residues.

This clonotype showed up many times. CDR3 nucleotide sequence: TGTGCCAGCGGACTAGAGGACAGGTCTCAGTTCTTC. Translating gives CASGLEDRSQFF. J is TRBJ2-1 and V is TRBV7-2; D is perhaps TRBD1 or TRBD2 (7 bases each). Germline lookup yields CDR1 SGHTA and CDR2 FQGNSA. The ends were cut back, 8 bases at V and 13 bases at J, with 18 bases in the middle. CDR3 length: 12 amino acids.

This clonotype was recorded a few times. The chain links TRBV29-1 to TRBJ1-1; TRBD1 might be the D (5 bases). V lost 1 base and J 2 bases, leaving 8 bases between the germline ends. CDR3 size: 13 residues. Looked up from germline, CDR1 is SQVTM and CDR2 is ANQGSEA. The CDR3 DNA reads TGCAGCGTTGAAGGGCAGGGCAACACTGAAGCTTTCTTT. Its protein product is CSVEGQGNTEAFF.

In its sample, this clonotype was seen a few times. The chain couples TRBV19 to TRBJ2-3; perhaps TRBD2 as D (5 bases). The CDR3 totals 13 residues. CDR1 LNHDA and CDR2 SQIVND come from the germline V gene (reference sequence). Trimming removed 6 bases at V and 3 bases at J, with 10 bases between. The CDR3 reads CASRLSVTDTQYF. For the CDR3, the DNA is TGTGCCAGTAGGCTTAGCGTTACAGATACGCAGTATTTT.

This sequence joins TRBV10-3 and TRBJ2-5, with no clear D. V lost 7 bases and J 7 bases, leaving 16 bases between the germline ends. The V gene's germline CDR1 is ENHRY and CDR2 SYGVKD. The CDR3 sequence is 13 residues long. The DNA for the CDR3 is TGTGCCATCAAGGGAACAGCCTACGGGACCCAGTACTTC. Translating gives CAIKGTAYGTQYF.

This clonotype was recorded many times. The CDR3 loop reads CASSLTSGGATDTQYF. The CDR3 DNA follows: TGCGCCAGCAGCTTGACTAGCGGGGGGGCCACAGATACGCAGTATTTT. This chain connects TRBV5-1 to TRBJ2-3, with TRBD2 matching 13 bases. The length of the CDR3 is 16 residues. CDR1 is SGHRS, CDR2 YFSETQ, per germline. J gave up 2 bases and V 1 base, and 1 base lay outside the gene matches.

The chain recombines TRBV12-3 or TRBV12-4 with TRBJ2-4, with D perhaps TRBD2 (6 bases). The CDR3 extends over 15 amino acids. Trimming took 2 bases from V and 6 from J, leaving 14 bases between them. In DNA, the CDR3 is TGTGCCAGCAGTTTAAGGGGACTGGCCTTAAACATTCAGTACTTC. It yields the protein CASSLRGLALNIQYF.

This clonotype was recorded many times. The DNA for the CDR3 is TGTGCCAGCAGCATCGGGACTAGCGGACGCACAGATACGCAGTATTTT. Protein sequence: CASSIGTSGRTDTQYF. The V gene is TRBV7-3, the J gene TRBJ2-3; 11 bases align to TRBD2. Trimming at V came to 5 bases and at J to 1 base, leaving 5 bases not matched to a gene. The germline CDR1 and CDR2 sequences are SGHTA and FQGTGA. The length of the CDR3 is 16 residues.